This T cell receptor (beta chain) was captured by sequencing in a study of T cell clones after liver transplantation. The overall study: Immunosuppression withdrawal was tried within 2 years after liver transplantation in this trial. Standard immunosuppression, with no induction, continued until 12-24 months after transplant. Study-level results: These preliminary findings come from unstandardized post-transplant sampling times.

CD3+CD4+ and CD3+CD8+ cells were FACS-sorted from thawed unstimulated PBMCs. With 3 bases clipped from V and 5 bases from J, the junction kept 2 bases outside the gene matches. Germline CDR1 and CDR2: SGHTA and FQGTGA. CDR3 length equals 14 residues. Only in-frame clones appear in the TCRdb table, and some are missing; sequencing was by immunoSEQ multiplex PCR. The sample lists around 60,000 clones, about 70% occurring once. For this clone: Its specificity is unknown.

The material was CD4+ T cells from blood, obtained before liver transplant. This TCR was sampled from a human donor who received a liver transplant. This sequence joins TRBV7-3 and TRBJ2-2; 8 nucleotides align to TRBD1. The CDR3 region is CASSLTGETGELFF. CDR3 sequence (DNA): TGTGCCAGCAGCTTGACAGGGGAGACCGGGGAGCTGTTTTTT.